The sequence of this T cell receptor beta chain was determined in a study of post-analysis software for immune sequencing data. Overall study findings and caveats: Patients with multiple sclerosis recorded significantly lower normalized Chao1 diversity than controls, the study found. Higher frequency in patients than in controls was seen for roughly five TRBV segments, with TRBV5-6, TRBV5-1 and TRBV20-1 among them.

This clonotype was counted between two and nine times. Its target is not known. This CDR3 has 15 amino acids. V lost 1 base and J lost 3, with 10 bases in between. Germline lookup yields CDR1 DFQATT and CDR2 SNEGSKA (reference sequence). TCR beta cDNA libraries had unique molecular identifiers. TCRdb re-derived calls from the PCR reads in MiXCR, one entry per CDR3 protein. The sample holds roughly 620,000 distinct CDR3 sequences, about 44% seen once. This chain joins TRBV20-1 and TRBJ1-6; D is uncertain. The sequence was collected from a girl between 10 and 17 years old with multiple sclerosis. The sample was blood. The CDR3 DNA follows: TGCAGTGCTAGAGCCGGTGGGGACTATAATTCACCCCTCCACTTT. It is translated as CSARAGGDYNSPLHF.